The 27 T cell receptor beta chains below were found in one sample sequenced in a study of blood T cell repertoires in COVID-19. The assay was immunoSEQ multiplex PCR, and TCRdb's table has in-frame clones only and misses some. The repertoire holds approximately 240,000 clones, with around 80% as singletons. Sequenced material: peripheral blood. These receptors all come from a woman aged 55-70 years who had recovered from COVID-19.

The V and J genes are TRBV5-1 and TRBJ2-5; the match to TRBD1 covers 11 bases. Germline trimming cut 0 bases from V and 7 bases from J; bases unmatched to any gene: 5. Per the germline V gene, CDR1 is SGHRS and CDR2 is YFSETQ. The CDR3 has 15 residues. The CDR3 sequence is CASSLGPGQGGTQYF. The CDR3 nucleotides are TGCGCCAGCAGCTTGGGACCGGGACAGGGGGGGACCCAGTACTTC.

The chain is built from TRBV6-5 and TRBJ1-2; 8 nucleotides line up with TRBD1. Trimming at V came to 0 bases and at J to 8 bases, leaving 5 bases not matched to a gene. CDR1 and CDR2 (germline): MNHEY, SVGAGI. The CDR3 runs 14 residues. CDR3 sequence (DNA): TGTGCCAGCAGTTACTCGGGACAGGCTGACGGCTACACCTTC. This sequence encodes CASSYSGQADGYTF.

The V call is TRBV7-2, the J call TRBJ1-2; possibly TRBD1 for D (6 bases). This CDR3 comprises 16 residues. V lost 4 bases and J 4 bases, leaving 19 bases between the germline ends. Germline V lookup: CDR1 SGHTA, CDR2 FQGNSA. The CDR3 DNA is TGTGCCAGCAGCTCTGGTAGGGGGGGCGCGTTCTATGGCTACACCTTC. Its protein product is CASSSGRGGAFYGYTF.

The sample holds one count of this clone. The genes are TRBV19 and TRBJ2-1, with 13 bases lining up with TRBD2. J gave up 4 bases and V 3 bases, and 9 bases lay outside the gene matches. This CDR3 spans 18 amino acids. CDR1 is LNHDA, CDR2 SQIVND, per germline (reference sequence). CDR3 residues: CASSIKLAGGPRYNEQFF. The CDR3 DNA sequence: TGTGCCAGTAGTATTAAACTAGCGGGGGGGCCAAGGTACAATGAGCAGTTCTTC.

This rearrangement joins TRBV3-1 (or the pseudogene TRBV3-2) to TRBJ2-5, with 13 bases identical to TRBD2. Germline CDR1 reads LGHDT; CDR2 reads YNNKEL (reference sequence). The CDR3 runs to 16 residues. The ends lost 4 bases at V and 1 base at J; junction bases unmatched: 3. This CDR3 reads CASSRRLAGGQETQYF. As DNA, the CDR3 is TGTGCCAGCAGCCGCCGACTAGCGGGGGGCCAAGAGACCCAGTACTTC.

The chain carries TRBV19 and TRBJ1-2, with D possibly being TRBD1 (6 bases). The V end lost 3 bases, the J end lost 6 bases, and 8 bases lay between the germline ends. CDR3 length equals 12 residues. From germline, CDR1 is LNHDA and CDR2 SQIVND (reference sequence). The CDR3 DNA sequence: TGTGCCAGTAGTATGCCAGGGGATGGCTACACCTTC. This translates into CASSMPGDGYTF.

CDR3 in DNA: TGTGCCAGCTCACGGACCCTAGCGGGGGGGTCAAATGAGCAGTTCTTC. Encoded protein: CASSRTLAGGSNEQFF. The chain carries TRBV18 and TRBJ2-1; 12 nucleotides align to TRBD2. V dropped 4 bases and J dropped 7; count of bases not matched to a gene: 8. CDR1 and CDR2 (germline): KGHSH, LQKENI. This CDR3 region has 16 residues.

V usage is TRBV4-1 and J usage is TRBJ1-1, with TRBD1 matching over 8 bases. Trimming cost V 3 bases and J 0 bases; bases outside gene matches: 3. Per germline, CDR1 MGHRA and CDR2 YSYEKL. This CDR3 contains 15 residues. The CDR3 region has the DNA TGCGCCAGCAGCCACCCGGGACAGGTGAACACTGAAGCTTTCTTT. It specifies CASSHPGQVNTEAFF.

This chain connects TRBV6-5 to TRBJ2-7; TRBD1 matches 7 bases. This CDR3 is built from 13 residues. Germline trimming cut 8 bases from V and 2 bases from J; bases unmatched to any gene: 6. Germline V lookup: CDR1 MNHEY, CDR2 SVGAGI. In DNA form, the CDR3 reads TGTGCCAGCGGACGGACAGGCCCCTACGAGCAGTACTTC. Translated, it gives CASGRTGPYEQYF.

The CDR3 here is CASSYLGLAGGTSTDTQYF. The CDR3, as DNA: TGTGCCAGTAGTTATCTGGGACTAGCGGGGGGGACTAGCACAGATACGCAGTATTTT. The chain links TRBV19 to TRBJ2-3; 16 bases match TRBD2. The germline V gene encodes CDR1 LNHDA and CDR2 SQIVND (reference sequence). CDR3 size: 19 residues. V was clipped by 5 bases and J by 0 bases; unmatched bases: 8.

This chain connects TRBV9 to TRBJ2-5; perhaps TRBD2 as D (5 bases). Germline lookup yields CDR1 SGDLS and CDR2 YYNGEE. CDR3 size: 10 residues. V was shortened by 0 bases and J by 12 bases, with 6 bases between the two germline ends. CDR3: CASSVGLKYF. The CDR3 nucleotides are TGTGCCAGCAGCGTAGGACTAAAGTACTTC.

This chain joins TRBV7-2 and TRBJ1-1; D might be TRBD1 (5 bases). The V end lost 5 bases, the J end lost 6 bases, and 19 bases lay between the germline ends. Looked up from germline, CDR1 is SGHTA and CDR2 is FQGNSA. The CDR3 runs 15 residues. CDR3 sequence: CASSPMGGRYSEAFF. CDR3 nucleotides: TGTGCCAGCAGCCCCATGGGGGGAAGGTACTCTGAAGCTTTCTTT.

The rearrangement links TRBV5-1 to TRBJ1-3; D is unresolved. The V gene's germline CDR1 is SGHRS and CDR2 YFSETQ. V lost 2 bases and J lost 0, with 9 bases in between. The CDR3 runs to 15 residues. The CDR3 DNA sequence: TGCGCCAGCAGCTTAACACAAGACTCTGGAAACACCATATATTTT. As protein: CASSLTQDSGNTIYF.

This clone was found a few times. The DNA of the CDR3 is TGTGCCAGCAACACCGGAGTAATCACAGATACGCAGTATTTT. It yields the protein CASNTGVITDTQYF. The V call is TRBV9, the J call TRBJ2-3; D not certain. The CDR3 is 14 residues long. V lost 6 bases and J 2 bases, leaving 13 bases between the germline ends. The germline CDR1 and CDR2 sequences are SGDLS and YYNGEE.

The rearrangement links TRBV30 to TRBJ1-6; no firm D call. V dropped 3 bases and J dropped 13 bases, with 10 bases sitting between them. The CDR3 sequence is 11 residues long. Germline CDR1 GTSNPN, CDR2 SVGIG (reference sequence). For the CDR3, the DNA is TGTGCCTGGAGCGCACCCGGGCCCCTCCACTTT. This sequence encodes CAWSAPGPLHF.

The rearrangement joins TRBV12-3 or TRBV12-4 to TRBJ2-5; tentatively, D is TRBD2 (7 bases). The CDR3 runs 13 residues. V was pared by 5 bases and J by 5 bases, with 12 bases between. The CDR3 loop is CASSRGGAETQYF. The CDR3, as DNA: TGTGCCAGCAGTCGCGGGGGCGCGGAGACCCAGTACTTC.

This chain joins TRBV12-3 or TRBV12-4 and TRBJ1-2; TRBD1 might be the D (6 bases). Deletions cut 11 bases from V and 7 bases from J, with 14 bases between. This CDR3 has 11 residues. The CDR3 nucleotides read TGTGCCCTCAGGGGATCGAGTGGCTACACCTTC. Its protein is CALRGSSGYTF.

The genes are TRBV30 and TRBJ1-6; tentative D call: TRBD1 (5 bases). The V and J ends lost 7 bases and 0 bases respectively, with 7 bases between them. Per the germline V gene, CDR1 is GTSNPN and CDR2 is SVGIG (reference sequence). CDR3 size: 13 residues. The CDR3 nucleotides read TGTGCCTTGCAGGGCTCCTATAATTCACCCCTCCACTTT. Translating gives CALQGSYNSPLHF.

The chain recombines TRBV9 with TRBJ2-1; 7 bases fit TRBD2. This CDR3 spans 14 amino acids. V was pared by 7 bases and J by 7 bases, with 11 bases of the junction left unmatched. The germline CDR1 and CDR2 sequences are SGDLS and YYNGEE. The DNA of the CDR3 is TGTGCCAGCGCCAAAGGACTAGAGTGGAATGAGCAGTTCTTC. Protein: CASAKGLEWNEQFF.

This clone was counted only a few times. The DNA for the CDR3 is TGCGCCAGCAGCCGCGCGCAACAGGAGCGCTATGGCTACACCTTC. Translation gives CASSRAQQERYGYTF. The V call is TRBV4-1, the J call TRBJ1-2; perhaps TRBD1 as D (5 bases). Trimming took off 4 bases at V and 4 bases at J, with 16 bases between the two ends. The CDR3 contains 15 residues. From germline, CDR1 is MGHRA and CDR2 YSYEKL.

The chain uses TRBV5-1 and TRBJ2-2; D is possibly TRBD1 (5 bases). The V end lost 4 bases, the J end lost 6 bases, and 16 bases lay between the germline ends. Germline CDR1 and CDR2: SGHRS and YFSETQ. CDR3 length equals 15 residues. The CDR3 bases are TGCGCCAGCAGCGTAGACAGACTCGGCGCCGGGGAGCTGTTTTTT. Amino acid sequence: CASSVDRLGAGELFF.

This CDR3 is CASGRGVEDTQYF. The CDR3, as DNA: TGTGCTAGTGGCAGGGGGGTGGAAGATACGCAGTATTTT. The J gene is TRBJ2-3, the V gene TRBV12-5; tentatively, D is TRBD1 (7 bases). Germline V CDR1 and CDR2: LGHNT, FRNRAP. The V end was cut by 6 bases, the J end by 5 bases, with 12 bases between. There are 13 residues in the CDR3.

This clone has just a few counts. This sequence joins TRBV27 and TRBJ2-6; D remains ambiguous. V dropped 3 bases and J dropped 3 bases, with 3 bases sitting between them. The CDR3 loop spans 13 amino acids. Per germline, CDR1 MNHEY and CDR2 SMNVEV (reference sequence). For the CDR3, the DNA is TGTGCCAGCAGTTTTAGTGGGGCCAACGTCCTGACTTTC. It codes for CASSFSGANVLTF.

This chain links TRBV19 with TRBJ2-3, with 8 bases lining up with TRBD1. V shed 8 bases, J shed 4 bases, and the junction held 5 bases outside the gene matches. This CDR3 contains 13 residues. Germline CDR1 and CDR2: LNHDA and SQIVND (reference sequence). For the CDR3, the DNA is TGTGCCAGTCCCGGACAGGGTCCAGATACGCAGTATTTT. This sequence encodes CASPGQGPDTQYF.

The chain combines TRBV7-3 with TRBJ1-2; no firm D call. In germline, CDR1 is SGHTA, CDR2 FQGTGA. The CDR3 is made up of 13 amino acids. Trimming left V 1 base short and J 8 bases short, with 11 bases between. The CDR3 reads CASSLNSRRGYTF. The CDR3, as DNA: TGTGCCAGCAGCTTAAACAGCCGCCGGGGCTACACCTTC. Full variable domain (missing parts from reference TRBV7-3 and TRBJ1-2): GAGVSQTPSNKVTEKGKYVELRCDPISGHTALYWYRQSLGQGPEFLIYFQGTGAADDSGLPNDRFFAVRPEGSVSTLKIQRTERGDSAVYLCASSLNSRRGYTFGSGTRLTVV.

The rearrangement uses TRBV27 and TRBJ2-7; 7 positions match TRBD1. Trimming took 8 bases from V and 4 from J; bases not matched to a gene: 5. CDR1 is MNHEY and CDR2 is SMNVEV in the germline V gene (reference sequence). The CDR3 is 12 residues long. The DNA for the CDR3 is TGTGCCAGCGGGGACAGCAGATACGAGCAGTACTTC. It yields the protein CASGDSRYEQYF.

CDR3 DNA sequence: TGCGCCAGCAGCTTTACAGGGGGAATGGGAGAGACCCAGTACTTC. Protein sequence: CASSFTGGMGETQYF. This chain uses TRBV5-1 with TRBJ2-5, with TRBD1 matching 8 bases. J was trimmed by 4 bases and V by 2 bases; bases with no gene match: 7. Germline V gene lookup returns CDR1 SGHRS and CDR2 YFSETQ. The CDR3 length is 15 residues.